This TCR beta chain is drawn from a study of cytomegalovirus exposure and HLA in healthy donors. As for the study in general: Genotyping showed roughly 86% of 350 to 400 donors falling in the Caucasian-associated ancestry cluster. General observations from the study: Productive rates of about 90% or about 30% were seen for most TCR beta V segments in an earlier analysis. There were some public TCRs occurring in many donors, but most TCR sequences were rare. Several V segments, TRBV6-2 and TRBV6-3 among them, could not be told apart and were dropped.

PCR used 60 Vbeta primers and 13 Jbeta primers. Profiled with immunoSEQ multiplex PCR; TCRdb holds only in-frame clones, not every one. Among approximately 100,000 clones listed, less than 85% were seen once. This clone came up a few times. Its specificity is unknown. V lost 0 bases and J 3 bases, leaving 9 bases between the germline ends. The V gene's germline CDR1 is MNHEY and CDR2 SVGAGI. This CDR3 is built from 15 residues. The TCR sequence derives from a male donor in good health and CMV-seronegative. The sequenced sample was PBMCs. V gene TRBV6-5 combines with J gene TRBJ2-1, with D possibly TRBD1 on 6 matching bases. The CDR3 loop reads CASSYSGAGYNEQFF. The CDR3 bases are TGTGCCAGCAGTTACTCGGGGGCGGGCTACAATGAGCAGTTCTTC.